The rows below give T cell receptor beta chains drawn from one sample of a study of blood T cell repertoires in COVID-19. The table came from immunoSEQ multiplex PCR; TCRdb's copy has only in-frame clones and leaves some out. Of over 200,000 clones listed, 84% are singletons. The specimen was peripheral blood. The origin of the receptors is a woman aged 80 or over with COVID-19, enrolled during active disease. Each CDR3 is given with its conserved first and last residue. The D gene is left open where the match is weak. Expanded clones get a size class; other rows say once, few or many, or leave the size out.

J,D,V,size,CDR3,DNA
TRBJ2-5,TRBD1,TRBV6-5,once,CASSKNRDRETQYF,TGTGCCAGCAGTAAAAACCGGGACAGAGAGACCCAGTACTTC
TRBJ2-5,.,TRBV6-5,.,CASSSWGYSQETQYF,TGTGCCAGCAGTTCCTGGGGCTACTCCCAAGAGACCCAGTACTTC
TRBJ2-1,.,TRBV5-6,.,CASSRGGAALKSSYNEQFF,TGTGCCAGCAGCCGAGGGGGGGCTGCCCTAAAAAGCTCCTACAATGAGCAGTTCTTC
TRBJ1-2,.,TRBV6-6,once,CASSPPGAGGYGYTF,TGTGCCAGCAGTCCGCCAGGCGCGGGGGGCTATGGCTACACCTTC
TRBJ2-7,.,TRBV5-1,once,CASSLGFSGGAKSSYEQYF,TGCGCCAGCAGCTTGGGGTTCAGTGGGGGGGCTAAGAGCTCCTACGAGCAGTACTTC
TRBJ2-7,TRBD2,TRBV3-1/TRBV3-2,.,CASSQDGGGVREQYF,TGTGCCAGCAGCCAAGATGGCGGGGGGGTGAGGGAGCAGTACTTC
TRBJ1-4,TRBD1,TRBV9,.,CASSASQGAVDEKLFF,TGTGCCAGCAGCGCATCACAGGGGGCTGTTGATGAAAAACTGTTTTTT
TRBJ1-2,.,TRBV18,.,CASSPDSSFYGYTF,TGTGCCAGCTCCCCCGACAGCTCGTTCTATGGCTACACCTTC
TRBJ1-4,TRBD1,TRBV5-8,.,CASSLGTGRTNEKLFF,TGTGCCAGCAGCCTGGGGACAGGGCGGACTAATGAAAAACTGTTTTTT
TRBJ2-7,.,TRBV6-1,.,CASSEVGSYEQYF,TGTGCCAGCAGTGAAGTTGGCAGCTACGAGCAGTACTTC
TRBJ1-5,TRBD1,TRBV19,.,CASSTTGGGGRSNQPQHF,TGTGCCAGTAGTACGACAGGGGGCGGGGGTAGGAGCAATCAGCCCCAGCATTTT
TRBJ1-4,TRBD1,TRBV11-2,.,CASSLGTGVVEKLFF,TGTGCCAGCAGCTTAGGGACAGGGGTCGTCGAAAAACTGTTTTTT
TRBJ2-5,TRBD2,TRBV28,once,CASSFASGNRETQYF,TGTGCCAGCAGTTTTGCTAGCGGGAATAGAGAGACCCAGTACTTC
TRBJ1-5,TRBD1,TRBV18,.,CASSPVRLGQGGGQPQHF,TGTGCCAGCTCACCGGTTAGACTTGGACAGGGCGGGGGTCAGCCCCAGCATTTT
TRBJ2-2,.,TRBV4-2,.,CASSQPAGGLPGELFF,TGTGCCAGCAGTCAACCAGCCGGGGGGCTCCCCGGGGAGCTGTTTTTT
TRBJ2-5,TRBD2,TRBV5-1,.,CASSTGLAGGLYQETQYF,TGCGCCAGCAGCACCGGACTAGCGGGGGGCTTGTACCAAGAGACCCAGTACTTC
TRBJ1-2,TRBD1,TRBV4-1,.,CASSQVSQVYRGRGGYTF,TGCGCCAGCAGCCAGGTCTCCCAGGTCTACAGGGGGCGCGGTGGCTACACCTTC
TRBJ1-5,.,TRBV3-1/TRBV3-2,.,CASSQDRDQPQHF,TGTGCCAGCAGCCAAGATAGAGATCAGCCCCAGCATTTT
TRBJ1-3,TRBD1,TRBV6-1,.,CASSVDRASFGNTIYF,TGTGCCAGCAGTGTAGACAGGGCCAGTTTCGGAAACACCATATATTTT
TRBJ1-2,.,TRBV5-6,.,CASSLSPGTNYGYTF,TGTGCCAGCAGCTTGTCCCCCGGGACTAACTATGGCTACACCTTC
TRBJ2-7,.,TRBV7-9,.,CASSSQGGSGEQYF,TGTGCCAGCAGCTCACAGGGGGGGTCCGGGGAGCAGTACTTC
TRBJ1-4,.,TRBV18,.,CASSPPAEWGEKLFF,TGTGCCAGCTCACCACCGGCGGAGTGGGGCGAAAAACTGTTTTTT
TRBJ1-6,.,TRBV5-1,.,CASRSGENNSPLHF,TGCGCCAGCAGATCGGGGGAGAATAATTCACCCCTCCACTTT
TRBJ2-1,.,TRBV5-1,few,CASSLGSLGNEQFF,TGCGCCAGCAGCTTGGGGAGTCTAGGAAATGAGCAGTTCTTC
TRBJ2-1,.,TRBV1,.,CTSSHPYPRGTSGDNEQFF,TGCACCAGCAGCCACCCTTACCCCCGGGGGACTAGCGGAGACAATGAGCAGTTCTTC
TRBJ1-2,.,TRBV7-9,.,CASSSLTQRPF,TGTGCCAGCAGCTCACTAACACAAAGACCCTTC
TRBJ2-5,TRBD2,TRBV3-1/TRBV3-2,.,CASTALAGTQYF,TGTGCCAGCACTGCACTAGCGGGGACCCAGTACTTC
TRBJ2-5,.,TRBV6-1,once,CASSEAYKETQYF,TGTGCCAGCAGTGAAGCGTACAAAGAGACCCAGTACTTC
TRBJ1-3,.,TRBV9,.,CASSATGRAGGNTIYF,TGTGCCAGCAGCGCAACAGGGAGGGCGGGGGGAAACACCATATATTTT
TRBJ1-6,.,TRBV10-3,.,CAISTGTLNSPLHF,TGTGCCATCAGCACCGGGACACTTAATTCACCCCTCCACTTT
TRBJ2-3,TRBD1,TRBV29-1,.,CSVAGTGSTDTQYF,TGCAGCGTTGCCGGGACAGGGAGCACAGATACGCAGTATTTT
TRBJ2-1,TRBD2,TRBV18,.,CASSPQGGGTNNEQFF,TGTGCCAGCTCACCTCAGGGTGGGGGGACTAACAATGAGCAGTTCTTC
TRBJ2-1,.,TRBV5-1,few,CASSLAAGALEQFF,TGCGCCAGCAGCTTGGCCGCAGGGGCTCTTGAGCAGTTCTTC
TRBJ1-1,.,TRBV7-9,few,CASSQEAGLAAFF,TGTGCCAGCAGCCAAGAAGCGGGTCTCGCAGCTTTCTTT
TRBJ2-7,TRBD2,TRBV7-3,few,CASSKTGLGGHEQYF,TGTGCCAGCAGTAAAACGGGACTAGGGGGGCACGAGCAGTACTTC
TRBJ1-1,.,TRBV6-6,.,CASSQAQVGEAFF,TGTGCCAGCAGTCAGGCCCAGGTCGGTGAAGCTTTCTTT
TRBJ2-5,TRBD2,TRBV13,once,CASSLGGLAPETQYF,TGTGCCAGCAGCTTAGGGGGACTAGCCCCAGAGACCCAGTACTTC
TRBJ2-1,TRBD2,TRBV7-3,.,CASSLPSGIEQFF,TGTGCCAGCAGCTTACCTAGCGGGATCGAGCAGTTCTTC
TRBJ2-1,TRBD2,TRBV29-1,once,CSASGAWYNEQFF,TGCAGCGCCAGCGGGGCCTGGTACAATGAGCAGTTCTTC
TRBJ1-4,.,TRBV5-1,few,CASRAQGVKLFF,TGCGCCAGCAGAGCCCAAGGAGTAAAACTGTTTTTT
TRBJ1-2,.,TRBV5-6,.,CASSLQGTDGYTF,TGTGCCAGCAGCCTCCAGGGGACCGATGGCTACACCTTC
TRBJ2-7,TRBD2,TRBV4-2,.,CASSQDGLAGSYEQYF,TGTGCCAGCAGCCAAGATGGGCTAGCGGGATCCTACGAGCAGTACTTC
TRBJ1-5,.,TRBV3-1/TRBV3-2,.,CASSQGVPNQPQHF,TGTGCCAGCAGCCAGGGCGTCCCCAATCAGCCCCAGCATTTT
TRBJ1-2,.,TRBV3-1/TRBV3-2,.,CASSQDLRSGYTF,TGTGCCAGCAGCCAAGATTTGAGGTCCGGCTACACCTTC
TRBJ2-6,.,TRBV7-3,.,CASTPGSGANVLTF,TGTGCCAGCACCCCAGGGTCCGGGGCCAACGTCCTGACTTTC
TRBJ2-1,TRBD2,TRBV27,.,CASSLGPGGSSYNEQFF,TGTGCCAGCAGTTTAGGGCCGGGAGGGAGCTCCTACAATGAGCAGTTCTTC
TRBJ2-1,TRBD2,TRBV5-1,.,CASSLTSGPNEQFF,TGCGCCAGCAGCTTGACTAGCGGGCCCAATGAGCAGTTCTTC